Below are 27 T cell receptor beta chains sequenced from a single sample in a study of shared clonotypes between healthy human individuals. CD45RO-negative cells were positively selected for CCR7, leaving out terminally differentiated effector memory CD45RA+ cells. Sequencing used immunoSEQ multiplex PCR; TCRdb keeps in-frame clones, though not all of them. In the table there are 800,000 to 950,000 clones, 95% to 97% of which are singletons. What was sequenced was naive CD8+ T cells sorted from blood. These receptors originate from a man younger than 40 in good health.

The gene calls are TRBV10-1 and TRBJ2-7; no definite D call. This CDR3 region has 11 residues. In germline, CDR1 is WNHNN, CDR2 SYGVQD (reference sequence). The germline V and J ends were trimmed by 2 bases and 7 bases, with 6 bases remaining between them. CDR3 nucleotides: TGCGCCAGCAGTGAGGGGTGGGAGCAGTACTTC. Amino acids: CASSEGWEQYF.

This rearrangement joins TRBV21-1 to TRBJ1-5; TRBD1, the D gene given by the table, was not confirmed from the DNA. TRBV21-1 is reported as a pseudogene. The CDR3 is 17 residues long. The CDR3 protein is CASSRRQVDVCNQPQHF. CDR3 bases: TGTGCCAGCAGCAGAAGACAGGTGGACGTATGCAATCAGCCCCAGCATTTT.

J is TRBJ2-2 and V is TRBV6-5; 10 positions match TRBD1. The CDR3 spans 13 residues. Germline lookup yields CDR1 MNHEY and CDR2 SVGAGI. The trim removed 9 bases at V and 4 bases at J, leaving 2 bases unmatched. CDR3 nucleotides: TGTGCCAGGGGACAGGGGAGCACCGGGGAGCTGTTTTTT. Amino acid sequence: CARGQGSTGELFF.

The chain has TRBV6-4 and TRBJ2-5, with no clear D. CDR3 length equals 11 residues. Trimming took off 9 bases at V and 5 bases at J, with 10 bases between the two ends. Germline CDR1 MRHNA, CDR2 SNTAGT. CDR3 protein: CASRPFETQYF. CDR3 DNA sequence: TGTGCCAGTCGCCCCTTCGAGACCCAGTACTTC.

The chain uses TRBV6-6 and TRBJ1-2; perhaps TRBD1 as D (5 bases). The germline V and J ends were trimmed by 2 bases and 4 bases, with 8 bases remaining between them. The CDR3 has 13 residues. The germline CDR1 and CDR2 sequences are MNHNY and SVGAGI (reference sequence). The chain's CDR3 is CASSYGDSYGYTF. The CDR3 DNA is TGTGCCAGCAGTTACGGCGACAGCTATGGCTACACCTTC.

The J gene is TRBJ1-5, the V gene TRBV6-1; D is unresolved. Trimming left V 6 bases short and J 6 bases short, with 15 bases between. Germline CDR1 and CDR2: MNHNS and SASEGT. The CDR3 has 14 residues. The CDR3 reads CASRELGFLQPQHF. The CDR3 coding sequence is TGTGCCAGCAGGGAACTGGGCTTCCTTCAGCCCCAGCATTTT.

V is TRBV19 and J is TRBJ2-1; TRBD2 is a possible D gene (5 bases). The CDR3 sequence is 15 residues long. The germline V gene encodes CDR1 LNHDA and CDR2 SQIVND (reference sequence). The germline V and J ends were trimmed by 4 bases and 0 bases, with 10 bases remaining between them. The CDR3 nucleotides are TGTGCCAGTAGTACTCATGGGAGCTCCTACAATGAGCAGTTCTTC. It yields the protein CASSTHGSSYNEQFF.

The genes are TRBV25-1 and TRBJ2-1; TRBD2 matches at 7 bases. After removal of 4 bases from V and 2 bases from J, the junction contained 2 bases not matched to a gene. The CDR3 runs to 14 residues. Germline V gene lookup returns CDR1 MGHDK and CDR2 SYGVNS. This CDR3 is CASSASGPYNEQFF. In DNA form, the CDR3 reads TGTGCCAGCAGTGCTAGCGGTCCCTACAATGAGCAGTTCTTC. Full variable domain (remainder filled in from reference TRBV25-1 and TRBJ2-1): EADIYQTPRYLVIGTGKKITLECSQTMGHDKMYWYQQDPGMELHLIHYSYGVNSTEKGDLSSESTVSRIRTEHFPLTLESARPSHTSQYLCASSASGPYNEQFFGPGTRLTVL.

This chain links TRBV7-2 with TRBJ1-5; TRBD1 might be the D (6 bases). The V end was cut by 5 bases, the J end by 6 bases, with 14 bases between. CDR3 length: 14 residues. CDR1 and CDR2 (germline): SGHTA, FQGNSA. In nucleotides, the CDR3 is TGTGCCAGCAGCCCAATGACAGGTTTTCAGCCCCAGCATTTT. It is translated as CASSPMTGFQPQHF.

This chain links TRBV27 with TRBJ2-1; no firm D call. CDR1 is MNHEY and CDR2 is SMNVEV in the germline V gene (reference sequence). The CDR3 is made up of 15 amino acids. Trimming cost V 0 bases and J 7 bases, with 13 bases left between them. This CDR3 reads CASSLSYPLWNEQFF. CDR3 nucleotide sequence: TGTGCCAGCAGTTTATCGTACCCCCTGTGGAATGAGCAGTTCTTC.

The chain recombines TRBV4-3 with TRBJ2-2; maybe TRBD1 (6 bases). Looked up from germline, CDR1 is LGHNA and CDR2 is YSLEER. The CDR3 spans 16 residues. Trimming took 3 bases from V and 1 from J, leaving 12 bases between them. The CDR3 coding sequence is TGCGCCAGCAGCCAGTGGTTACAGGGGAACACCGGGGAGCTGTTTTTT. Its translation is CASSQWLQGNTGELFF.

The chain combines TRBV5-4 with TRBJ2-3; D might be TRBD2 (5 bases). In germline, CDR1 is SGHNT, CDR2 YYREEE (reference sequence). The CDR3 runs to 14 residues. Trimming took off 5 bases at V and 4 bases at J, with 14 bases between the two ends. CDR3 sequence: CASRIAPGADTQYF. The CDR3, as DNA: TGTGCCAGCAGAATAGCGCCCGGGGCAGATACGCAGTATTTT.

Remarks on this clone: A junction boundary mismatches the germline segment, possibly from a read error. The genes are TRBV9 and TRBJ2-6; TRBD2 aligns across 11 bases. In germline, CDR1 is SGDLS, CDR2 YYNGEE. This CDR3 spans 17 amino acids. The CDR3 loop reads CASSALAGATGTNVLTF. CDR3 nucleotide sequence: TGTGCCAGCAGCGCACTAGCGGGAGCGACTGGGACCAACGTCCTGACTTTC.

This chain connects TRBV6-1 to TRBJ2-5; TRBD2 matches at 8 bases. This CDR3 has 15 residues. Germline V gene sequence: CDR1 MNHNS, CDR2 SASEGT. The V and J ends lost 7 bases and 7 bases, in that order; junction bases with no gene match: 14. The CDR3 is CASKGLVGRGRTQYF. In DNA, the CDR3 is TGTGCCAGCAAAGGTCTGGTCGGGAGGGGGAGGACCCAGTACTTC.

This clone was recorded only once. This CDR3 is also generated by other DNA sequences in the sample. The chain recombines TRBV28 with TRBJ2-5; no definite D call. Germline assignment: CDR1 MDHEN and CDR2 SYDVKM. V was shortened by 3 bases and J by 5 bases, with 7 bases between the two germline ends. CDR3 length: 12 amino acids. CDR3: CASSFSLETQYF. The CDR3 DNA reads as TGTGCCAGCAGTTTTAGTCTTGAGACCCAGTACTTC.

The J gene is TRBJ2-3, the V gene TRBV15; tentatively, D is TRBD2 (6 bases). CDR3 length equals 15 residues. Trimming left V 1 base short and J 2 bases short, with 10 bases between. Germline CDR1 reads LNHNV; CDR2 reads YYDKDF (reference sequence). The CDR3 nucleotides are TGTGCCACCAGCAGAGGGACTATCACCACAGATACGCAGTATTTT. Translating it yields CATSRGTITTDTQYF.

This rearrangement joins TRBV5-1 to TRBJ2-7; 13 bases fit TRBD2. V was pared by 3 bases and J by 7 bases, with 13 bases of the junction left unmatched. Germline V gene lookup returns CDR1 SGHRS and CDR2 YFSETQ. The CDR3 sequence is 17 residues long. The CDR3 DNA is TGCGCCAGCAGCTCAACGACTAGCGGGAGGATCCTGGGGGAGCAGTACTTC. Translation gives CASSSTTSGRILGEQYF.

The chain links TRBV2 to TRBJ2-3, with D tentatively TRBD2 (5 bases). V was pared by 4 bases and J by 0 bases, with 11 bases between. This CDR3 has 15 amino acids. Germline CDR1 SNHLY, CDR2 FYNNEI. The CDR3 is CASSGAESSTDTQYF. In DNA form, the CDR3 reads TGTGCCAGCAGTGGAGCGGAATCTAGCACAGATACGCAGTATTTT.

The J gene is TRBJ2-1, the V gene TRBV7-9, with D hard to call. V was trimmed by 5 bases and J by 7 bases, leaving 12 bases between them. The germline V gene has CDR1 SEHNR and CDR2 FQNEAQ (reference sequence). The CDR3 runs 13 residues. This chain's CDR3 is CASSPRQGNEQFF. CDR3 coding DNA: TGTGCCAGCAGCCCTCGACAAGGAAATGAGCAGTTCTTC.

The V gene is TRBV7-9, the J gene TRBJ1-1; no firm D call. Germline-derived CDR1 and CDR2 are SEHNR and FQNEAQ (reference sequence). This CDR3 is 13 amino acids long. The V end lost 4 bases, the J end lost 4 bases, and 10 bases lay between the germline ends. The CDR3 sequence is CASSSDPGTEAFF. In DNA form, the CDR3 reads TGTGCCAGCAGCTCGGACCCAGGCACTGAAGCTTTCTTT.

The chain recombines TRBV6-1 with TRBJ2-2, with D perhaps matching TRBD2 (5 bases). Trimming pared 2 bases from V and 7 bases from J, leaving 14 bases between. CDR1 MNHNS and CDR2 SASEGT come from the germline V gene. This CDR3 spans 15 amino acids. The chain's CDR3 is CASSEPSTRLGELFF. In DNA, the CDR3 is TGTGCCAGCAGTGAACCTTCCACTAGACTCGGGGAGCTGTTTTTT.

The CDR3 coding sequence is TGTGCCTCGGCGGACTACGAGCAGTACTTC. Protein: CASADYEQYF. V is TRBV28 and J is TRBJ2-7; no clear D. Looked up from germline, CDR1 is MDHEN and CDR2 is SYDVKM. V was shortened by 11 bases and J by 3 bases, with 8 bases between the two germline ends. The CDR3 extends over 10 amino acids. Full variable domain (remainder filled in from reference TRBV28 and TRBJ2-7): DVKVTQSSRYLVKRTGEKVFLECVQDMDHENMFWYRQDPGLGLRLIYFSYDVKMKEKGDIPEGYSVSREKKERFSLILESASTNQTSMYLCASADYEQYFGPGTRLTVT.

About this clone itself: This CDR3 is also generated by other DNA sequences in the sample. The chain combines TRBV9 with TRBJ2-3; perhaps TRBD2 as D (6 bases). Germline V CDR1 and CDR2: SGDLS, YYNGEE. The germline V and J ends were trimmed by 0 bases and 2 bases, with 7 bases remaining between them. CDR3 length: 14 residues. For the CDR3, the DNA is TGTGCCAGCAGCGTAGCGGGGGTCACAGATACGCAGTATTTT. It yields the protein CASSVAGVTDTQYF.

This clone was detected once. The genes are TRBV5-1 and TRBJ2-1, with 10 bases that match TRBD2. J lost 7 bases, V lost 5 bases, and 18 bases had no gene match. The CDR3 runs 18 residues. Germline values: CDR1 SGHRS, CDR2 YFSETQ. CDR3 residues: CASSFLAGVDAVENEQFF. CDR3 sequence (DNA): TGCGCCAGCAGTTTCCTAGCGGGAGTCGATGCGGTTGAGAATGAGCAGTTCTTC.

This rearrangement joins TRBV30 to TRBJ2-1; D uncertain. Germline-derived CDR1 and CDR2 are GTSNPN and SVGIG (reference sequence). The CDR3 contains 13 residues. Trimming stripped 0 bases from V and 5 bases from J, with 8 bases between. The CDR3 here is CAWSVFRHNEQFF. Written as DNA, the CDR3 is TGTGCCTGGAGTGTATTTCGGCACAATGAGCAGTTCTTC. The complete variable domain, with remaining parts taken from reference TRBV30 and TRBJ2-1, reads SQTIHQWPATLVQPVGSPLSLECTVEGTSNPNLYWYRQAAGRGLQLLFYSVGIGQISSEVPQNLSASRPQDRQFILSSKKLLLSDSGFYLCAWSVFRHNEQFFGPGTRLTVL.

The chain couples TRBV7-2 to TRBJ2-1; a possible D gene is TRBD2 (6 bases). V gave up 6 bases and J gave up 4 bases, with 13 bases separating them. The germline gives CDR1 SGHTA, CDR2 FQGNSA. The CDR3 has 14 amino acids. The CDR3 protein is CASRSAGRYNEQFF. The CDR3 nucleotides are TGTGCCAGCAGAAGTGCGGGGCGTTACAATGAGCAGTTCTTC.

This chain connects TRBV4-3 to TRBJ1-4; 7 bases are a match to TRBD1. V gave up 0 bases and J gave up 5 bases; unmatched junction bases: 6. The CDR3 extends over 16 amino acids. The germline V gene encodes CDR1 LGHNA and CDR2 YSLEER. CDR3 coding DNA: TGCGCCAGCAGCCAAGAAGGGGGGGACAGCAATGAAAAACTGTTTTTT. This codes for CASSQEGGDSNEKLFF.